The clone carrying this T cell receptor beta chain has ten or more counts. Antigen: not known. Caucasian individuals from Russia who were healthy and aged about 6 to 90 acted as donors. This sample is drawn from a study of blood T cells in healthy people across ages. The germline CDR1 and CDR2 sequences are MNHEY and SVGEGT. Trimming stripped 6 bases from V and 4 bases from J, with 4 bases between. The CDR3 runs 10 residues. Alongside a J-beta primer mix, a sample-barcoded 5' primer served in a second PCR lasting about 7 to 12 cycles. Every cDNA molecule bore a tag from a template-switch adaptor containing 12 random nucleotides. Sequencing yielded, for each sample, at least 3 million paired-end reads carrying CDR3. TCRdb processed the 5' RACE reads anew with MiXCR; each CDR3 protein has one entry. The sample records some 290,000 distinct CDR3 sequences, around 30% being singletons. Notes on the study in general: Diversity of TCR beta correlated strongly with naive T cell percentage.

Sequencing was carried out using blood. The rearrangement uses TRBV6-2 or TRBV6-3 and TRBJ2-7, with no clear D. The TCR originated in an older woman in good health. The CDR3 bases are TGTGCCAGCAGGGATTACGAGCAGTACTTC. It codes for CASRDYEQYF.